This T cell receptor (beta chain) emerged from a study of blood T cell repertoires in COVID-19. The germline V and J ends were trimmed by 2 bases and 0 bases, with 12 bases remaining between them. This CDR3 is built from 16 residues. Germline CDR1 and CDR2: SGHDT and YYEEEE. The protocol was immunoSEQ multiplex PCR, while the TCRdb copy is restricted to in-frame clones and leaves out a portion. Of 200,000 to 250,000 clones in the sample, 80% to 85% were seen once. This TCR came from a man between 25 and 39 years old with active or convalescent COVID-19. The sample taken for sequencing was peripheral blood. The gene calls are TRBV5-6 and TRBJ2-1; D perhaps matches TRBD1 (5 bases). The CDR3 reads CASSFRAQSSYNEQFF. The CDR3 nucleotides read TGTGCCAGCAGCTTCAGGGCCCAGAGCTCCTACAATGAGCAGTTCTTC.